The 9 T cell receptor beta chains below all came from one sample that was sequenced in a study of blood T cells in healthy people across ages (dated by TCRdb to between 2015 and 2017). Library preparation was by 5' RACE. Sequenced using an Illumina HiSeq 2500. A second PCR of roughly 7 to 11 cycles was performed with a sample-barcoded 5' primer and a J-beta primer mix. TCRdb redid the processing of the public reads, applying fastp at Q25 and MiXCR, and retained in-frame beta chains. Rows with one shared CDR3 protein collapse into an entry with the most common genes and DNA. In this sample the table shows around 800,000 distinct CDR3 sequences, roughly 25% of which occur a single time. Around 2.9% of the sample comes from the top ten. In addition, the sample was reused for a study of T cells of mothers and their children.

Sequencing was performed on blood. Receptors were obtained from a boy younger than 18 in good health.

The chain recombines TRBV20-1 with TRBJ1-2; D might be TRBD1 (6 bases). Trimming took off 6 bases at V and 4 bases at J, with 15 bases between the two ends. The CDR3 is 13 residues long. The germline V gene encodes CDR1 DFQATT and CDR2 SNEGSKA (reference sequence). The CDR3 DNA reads TGCAGTGCCAGGGACACCACCCGCTATGGCTACACCTTC. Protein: CSARDTTRYGYTF.

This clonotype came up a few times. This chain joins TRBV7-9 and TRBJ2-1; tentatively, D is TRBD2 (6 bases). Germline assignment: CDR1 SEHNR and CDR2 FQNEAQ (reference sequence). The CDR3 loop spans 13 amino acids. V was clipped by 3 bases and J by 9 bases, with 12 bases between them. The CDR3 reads CASSLVGGFEQFF. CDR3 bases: TGTGCCAGCAGCTTGGTGGGGGGATTTGAGCAGTTCTTC.

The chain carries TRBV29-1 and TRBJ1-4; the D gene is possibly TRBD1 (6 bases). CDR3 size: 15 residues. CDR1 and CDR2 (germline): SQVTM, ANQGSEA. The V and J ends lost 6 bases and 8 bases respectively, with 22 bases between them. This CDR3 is CSVKEVRGRGEKLFF. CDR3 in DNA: TGCAGCGTAAAAGAAGTCAGGGGAAGAGGGGAAAAACTGTTTTTT.

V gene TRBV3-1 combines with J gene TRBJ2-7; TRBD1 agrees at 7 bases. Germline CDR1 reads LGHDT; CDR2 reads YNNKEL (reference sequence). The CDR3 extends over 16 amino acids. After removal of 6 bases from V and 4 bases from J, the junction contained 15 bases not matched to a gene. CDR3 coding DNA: TGTGCCAGCAGTGACCGGGGAGACAGGGCCCCTTACGAGCAGTACTTC. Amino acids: CASSDRGDRAPYEQYF.

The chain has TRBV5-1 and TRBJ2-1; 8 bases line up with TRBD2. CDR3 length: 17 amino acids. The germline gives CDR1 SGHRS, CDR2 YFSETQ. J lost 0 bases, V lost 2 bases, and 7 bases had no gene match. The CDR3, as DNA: TGCGCCAGCAGCTTTTACGGGAGGGCCAACTCCTACAATGAGCAGTTCTTC. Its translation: CASSFYGRANSYNEQFF.

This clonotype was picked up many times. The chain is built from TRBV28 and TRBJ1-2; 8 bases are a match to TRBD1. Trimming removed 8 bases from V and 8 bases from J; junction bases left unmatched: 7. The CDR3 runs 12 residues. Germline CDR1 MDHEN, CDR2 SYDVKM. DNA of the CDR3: TGTGCCAGCTGGACAGGGACGTGGGGCTACACCTTC. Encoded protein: CASWTGTWGYTF.

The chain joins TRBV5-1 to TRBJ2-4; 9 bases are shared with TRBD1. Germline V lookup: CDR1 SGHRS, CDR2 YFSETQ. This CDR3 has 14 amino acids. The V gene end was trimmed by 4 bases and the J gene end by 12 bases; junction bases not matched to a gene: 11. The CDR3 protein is CASSPGQGFNDQYF. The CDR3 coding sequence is TGCGCCAGCAGCCCGGGACAGGGTTTCAATGATCAGTACTTC.

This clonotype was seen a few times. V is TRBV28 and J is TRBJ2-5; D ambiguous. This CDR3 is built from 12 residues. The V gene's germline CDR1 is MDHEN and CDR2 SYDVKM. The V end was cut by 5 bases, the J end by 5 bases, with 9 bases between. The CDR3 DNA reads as TGTGCCAGCAGTGCTCCTGCGGAGACCCAGTACTTC. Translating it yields CASSAPAETQYF.

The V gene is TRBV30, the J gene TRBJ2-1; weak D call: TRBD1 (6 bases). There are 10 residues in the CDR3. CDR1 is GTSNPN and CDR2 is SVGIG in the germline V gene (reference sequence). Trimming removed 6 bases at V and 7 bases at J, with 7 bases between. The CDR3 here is CACQGNEQFF. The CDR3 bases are TGTGCCTGCCAGGGGAATGAGCAGTTCTTC. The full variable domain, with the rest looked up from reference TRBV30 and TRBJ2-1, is SQTIHQWPATLVQPVGSPLSLECTVEGTSNPNLYWYRQAAGRGLQLLFYSVGIGQISSEVPQNLSASRPQDRQFILSSKKLLLSDSGFYLCACQGNEQFFGPGTRLTVL.